This T cell receptor beta chain was recorded in a study of long-term antiretroviral therapy in people with HIV. This CDR3 region has 15 residues. Trimming shortened V by 6 bases and J by 2 bases, and 15 bases separated the two germline ends. Germline loops: CDR1 MNHEY, CDR2 SVGAGI. This clone came up once. Antigen specificity is unknown. PBMC samples from each donor numbered at least one pre-ART and at least two post-ART. Each HIV-infected participant was given treatment in the United States. Sequencing relied on immunoSEQ assay v3.0, run at survey level. Using immunoSEQ multiplex PCR, the repertoire was profiled, and TCRdb retains in-frame clones only, with some absent. Seen here are about 38,000 clones, 80% observed once, and the top ten hold over 4%. Findings and caveats of the study: Repertoires looked antigen-experienced, with only a slight naive shift after ART. Repertoire dominance by clones expanded before ART was seen at all time points.

Sequenced here: unsorted PBMCs, sampled 1.5 years after starting antiretroviral therapy. This receptor was taken from a man in his late teens or twenties with HIV. The chain employs TRBV6-5 and TRBJ2-3, with D perhaps given as TRBD1 or TRBD2 (5 bases each). This CDR3 reads CASSQSAGTTDTQYF. Written as DNA, the CDR3 is TGTGCCAGCAGCCAGAGTGCAGGGACCACAGATACGCAGTATTTT.